This paragraph reports one T cell receptor (beta chain). CDR1 and CDR2 (germline): MNHEY, SVGAGI. The CDR3 runs to 15 residues. Trimming took 2 bases from V and 2 from J, leaving 7 bases between them. The sample originates from a study of OX40 agonist ivuxolimab in advanced cancers. Assay: immunoSEQ multiplex PCR; the TCRdb copy retains only in-frame clones and omits some. The sample has 50,000 to 70,000 clones, 84% seen once. The investigators sampled blood at baseline, at cycle 4 day 1, and at cycle 7 day 1. This sequence originates from an adult with an advanced solid tumor such as melanoma, head and neck, liver or kidney cancer. This sample comprised CD4+ or CD8+ T cells sorted from blood, obtained in a trial of the OX40 agonist ivuxolimab. The chain carries TRBV6-5 and TRBJ1-6; possible D gene TRBD1, 5 bases. The DNA of the CDR3 is TGTGCCAGCAGTTACGAGGGGCCCTATAATTCACCCCTCCACTTT. Protein product: CASSYEGPYNSPLHF.